This TCR beta chain was observed in a study of T-cell reconstitution after alpha-beta-depleted transplantation in children. This clonotype was detected ten times or more. The ends lost 6 bases at V and 5 bases at J; junction bases unmatched: 7. This CDR3 region has 15 residues. From germline, CDR1 is MNHEY and CDR2 SMNVEV (reference sequence). Unique molecular identifiers were built into the TCRbeta library. MiXCR, run by TCRdb on the PCR reads, gives a single entry per CDR3 protein. The table lists about 610,000 distinct CDR3 sequences, about 10% of them singletons, with approximately 4.1% in the top ten.

This specimen was PBMCs from the stem cell graft donor, taken from the stem cell graft. The TCR originated in a human donor who donated a stem cell graft to a child with acute myeloid leukemia. The V call is TRBV27, the J call TRBJ2-1, with 10 bases lining up with TRBD2. CDR3 protein: CASRSGRAFNNEQFF. The DNA for the CDR3 is TGTGCCAGCAGGAGCGGGAGGGCCTTCAACAATGAGCAGTTCTTC.